This TCR beta chain was recorded in a study of shared T cell receptors in the human thymus. The CDR3 length is 16 residues. V gave up 0 bases and J gave up 7 bases, with 16 bases separating them. Germline V gene sequence: CDR1 SNHLY, CDR2 FYNNEI. Generated by immunoSEQ multiplex PCR, the TCRdb table keeps only in-frame clones and is missing some. The data contain under 700,000 clones, approximately 78% of them singletons. The data were also submitted as part of a second study, on human thymus T cells. From that paper: Healthy Finnish infants undergoing corrective surgery for congenital heart defects provided the donor material. Thymus tissue was removed during corrective cardiac surgery. Thymic and blood repertoires seemed to show skewed V and J gene use. Related research has reported that thymic repertoires overlap highly among unrelated individuals.

The sequenced sample consisted of thymocytes. The chain joins TRBV2 to TRBJ1-5, with D unresolved. The TCR originated in a boy under three years old with a congenital heart defect. CDR3 region: CASSEAWEFWAQPQHF. In DNA form, the CDR3 reads TGTGCCAGCAGTGAAGCGTGGGAGTTCTGGGCCCAGCCCCAGCATTTT.